These 5 T cell receptor beta chains originate from one sample sequenced in a study of T-cell memory formation after mild COVID-19 (dated by TCRdb to the early 2020s). The library was obtained by 5' RACE. Sequencing was carried out with an Illumina NovaSeq 6000. Using fastp at Q25 and MiXCR, TCRdb reprocessed the public reads and kept productive beta chains. Here each entry gathers all rows of one CDR3 protein and keeps the most common genes and DNA. For this sample the table gives hundreds of thousands of distinct CDR3 sequences, of which roughly 22% were detected only once. The top ten clonotypes cover approximately 8.4% of the sample. The sequenced material came from PBMCs or a T cell subset sorted from them (not recorded which). Receptors originate from an adult woman who had mild COVID-19 (a few samples of this study predate the infection). The sample titles of this study are shuffled in the database, so cell type and time point are left out; the donor was told from shared clones.

This clonotype has ten or more counts. The chain carries TRBV12-3 or TRBV12-4 and TRBJ1-1; no firm D call. This CDR3 is 14 amino acids long. Trimming pared 3 bases from V and 7 bases from J, leaving 15 bases between. CDR3 in DNA: TGTGCCAGCAGTTTCGGTCGCACAGCCGTTGAAGCTTTCTTT. Encoded protein: CASSFGRTAVEAFF.

The CDR3 region is CASSNLNTGELFF. Here the CDR3 DNA reads TGTGCCAGCAGTAATCTGAACACCGGGGAGCTGTTTTTT. The rearrangement links TRBV12-3 or TRBV12-4 to TRBJ2-2; D is unresolved. Trimming shortened V by 5 bases and J by 1 base, and 5 bases separated the two germline ends. The CDR3 is made up of 13 amino acids.

Only a few counts were recorded for this clonotype. This chain links TRBV6-2 or TRBV6-3 with TRBJ2-7; 7 positions agree with TRBD2. The germline V gene encodes CDR1 MNHEY and CDR2 SVGEGT. V was pared by 6 bases and J by 3 bases, with 5 bases of the junction left unmatched. CDR3 length equals 13 residues. CDR3 protein: CASSVAGVYEQYF. The CDR3, as DNA: TGTGCCAGCAGCGTTGCGGGGGTCTACGAGCAGTACTTC.

The rearrangement links TRBV20-1 to TRBJ2-7; D may be TRBD2 (5 bases). The CDR3 has 15 amino acids. V was trimmed by 0 bases and J by 2 bases, leaving 14 bases between them. Per germline, CDR1 DFQATT and CDR2 SNEGSKA (reference sequence). This chain's CDR3 is CSARDSNGKTYEQYF. CDR3 coding DNA: TGCAGTGCTAGAGATTCTAACGGGAAGACCTACGAGCAGTACTTC.

The gene calls are TRBV6-2 or TRBV6-3 and TRBJ1-1; D possibly corresponds to TRBD1 (5 bases). Germline CDR1 reads MNHEY; CDR2 reads SVGEGT. Trimming pared 7 bases from V and 4 bases from J, leaving 16 bases between. There are 14 residues in the CDR3. Here the CDR3 DNA reads TGTGCCAGCACCTGGGGACTCCCCAGCACTGAAGCTTTCTTT. Amino acid sequence: CASTWGLPSTEAFF.